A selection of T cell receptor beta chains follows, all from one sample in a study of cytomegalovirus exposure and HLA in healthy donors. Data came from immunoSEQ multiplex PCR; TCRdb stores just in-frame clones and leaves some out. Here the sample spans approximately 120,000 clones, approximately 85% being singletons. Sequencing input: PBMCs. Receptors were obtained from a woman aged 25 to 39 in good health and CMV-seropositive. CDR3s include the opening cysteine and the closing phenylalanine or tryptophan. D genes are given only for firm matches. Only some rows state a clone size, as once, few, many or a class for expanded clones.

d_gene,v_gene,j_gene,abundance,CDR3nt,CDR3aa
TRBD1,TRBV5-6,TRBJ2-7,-,TGTGCCAGCAGCTCCGGGACAGGGGGACTGCAGTACTTC,CASSSGTGGLQYF
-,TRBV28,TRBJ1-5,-,TGTGCCAGCAGCCTCACCCAGGTTGCCGACAATCAGCCCCAGCATTTT,CASSLTQVADNQPQHF
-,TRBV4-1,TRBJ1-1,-,TGCGCCAGCAGCCAAGATTGGCAGAACACTGAAGCTTTCTTT,CASSQDWQNTEAFF
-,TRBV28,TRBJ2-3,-,TGTGCCAGCATGTCTTTGGAGGGCCGAAGCACAGATACGCAGTATTTT,CASMSLEGRSTDTQYF
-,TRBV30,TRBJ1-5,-,TGTGCCTGGGGGGAGGCCCAAGGGCCCCAGCATTTT,CAWGEAQGPQHF
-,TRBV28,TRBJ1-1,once,TGTGCCAGCAGTTTTTCATCCGGGGGAATCGACACTGAAGCTTTCTTT,CASSFSSGGIDTEAFF
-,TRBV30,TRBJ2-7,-,TGTGCCTGGAGGAAAGCGGCAGTCTACGAGCAGTACTTC,CAWRKAAVYEQYF
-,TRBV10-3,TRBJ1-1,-,TGTGCCATCACCGGATCCCGAGGGACTGAAGCTTTCTTT,CAITGSRGTEAFF
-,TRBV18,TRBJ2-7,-,TGTGCCAGCTCACCACCAGGGGACACTGCCTACGAGCAGTACTTC,CASSPPGDTAYEQYF
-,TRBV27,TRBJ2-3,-,TGTGCCAGCAGTTTTGGCGGGGCTAGCACAGATACGCAGTATTTT,CASSFGGASTDTQYF
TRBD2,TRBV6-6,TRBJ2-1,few,TGTGCCAGCAGTTCTCCGGGACTACCTAATGAGCAGTTCTTC,CASSSPGLPNEQFF
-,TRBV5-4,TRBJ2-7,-,TGTGCCAGCAGCACCGGACAATCCATTTCCTACGAGCAGTACTTC,CASSTGQSISYEQYF
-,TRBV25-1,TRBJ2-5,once,TGTGCCAGCAGTGACCCCCCGGCTAGCCGGGAGACCCAGTACTTC,CASSDPPASRETQYF
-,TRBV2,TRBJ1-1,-,TGTGCCAGCAGGTTGGGGGCAAACACTGAAGCTTTCTTT,CASRLGANTEAFF
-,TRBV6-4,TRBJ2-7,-,TGTGCCAGCAGTACCCAGGGGGGTTCCTACGAGCAGTACTTC,CASSTQGGSYEQYF
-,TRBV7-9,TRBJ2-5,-,TGTGCCAACAGCAGGTCACAGCAAGAGACCCAGTACTTC,CANSRSQQETQYF
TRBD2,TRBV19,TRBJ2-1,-,TGTGCCAGTAGTAAAAGCGGGGGTCTATCCTACAATGAGCAGTTCTTC,CASSKSGGLSYNEQFF
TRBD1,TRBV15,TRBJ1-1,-,TGTGCCACCACCTCGCCGACAGGGGCTTCGAGCACCATCGAAGCTTTCTTT,CATTSPTGASSTIEAFF
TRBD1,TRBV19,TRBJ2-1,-,TGTGCCAGTAGTATAGAGGAGGACAGGGTCCCCAGCTCCTACAATGAGCAGTTCTTC,CASSIEEDRVPSSYNEQFF
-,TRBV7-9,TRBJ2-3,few,TGTGCCAGCAGCTTTGACTACCCCACAGATACGCAGTATTTT,CASSFDYPTDTQYF
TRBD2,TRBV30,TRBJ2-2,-,TGTGCCTGGAGTAAGGCGGGGGTCACCGGGGAGCTGTTTTTT,CAWSKAGVTGELFF
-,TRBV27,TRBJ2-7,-,TGTGCCAGCAGTTCCAGGGCCTCCGCCGAGCAGTACTTC,CASSSRASAEQYF
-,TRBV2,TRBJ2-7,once,TGTGCCAGCAGCGGGACAGATCTAGTGGGACACCGGGGGCCCTACGAGCAGTACTTC,CASSGTDLVGHRGPYEQYF
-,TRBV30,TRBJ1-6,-,TGTGCCTGGGAACACCTTAATTCACCCCTCCACTTT,CAWEHLNSPLHF
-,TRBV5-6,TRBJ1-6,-,TGTGCCAGCAGCTACGGAAGCGCACCCCTCCACTTT,CASSYGSAPLHF
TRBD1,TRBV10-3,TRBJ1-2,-,TGTGCCATCAGTGAGACCAGGGGGCAAGGGGGCTACACCTTC,CAISETRGQGGYTF
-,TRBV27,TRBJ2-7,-,TGTGCCAGCAGTTCCGGGACACCGTACGAGCAGTACTTC,CASSSGTPYEQYF
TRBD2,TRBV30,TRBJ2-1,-,TGTGCCGGCTTAGCGGGAGGGAAGGTTGAGCAGTTCTTC,CAGLAGGKVEQFF
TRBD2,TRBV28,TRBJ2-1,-,TGTGCCACACTAGCGGGAGGTTTCGGGGGGTTCTTC,CATLAGGFGGFF
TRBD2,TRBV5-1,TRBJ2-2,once,TGCGCCAGCAGCAAGGGACTAGCGGGGGGCACCGGGGAGCTGTTTTTT,CASSKGLAGGTGELFF